The next 16 T cell receptor beta chains were all read from a single sample in a study of CD8+CD57+ T cells in acquired aplastic anemia. Genomic DNA templated the TCR beta VDJ and CDR3 profiling. From the reads, TCRdb called clonotypes with MiXCR, one entry per CDR3 protein. This sample has 130,000 or so distinct CDR3 sequences, with around two fifths found just once. Sequenced sample: sorted CD4+, CD8+, or CD8+CD57+ T cells (not recorded which) from PBMCs. The receptors here all came from a human donor in good health, serving as a control.

This clonotype was detected only a few times. The junction shows a germline mismatch at one end, possibly a read error. The chain links TRBV3-1 to TRBJ2-1, with D unresolved. The CDR3 spans 11 residues. In germline, CDR1 is LGHDT, CDR2 YNNKEL (reference sequence). CDR3 nucleotides: TGTGCCAGCAGTCAAGTGTCGAGCTTCTCCTTC. Translating it yields CASSQVSSFSF.

This clonotype was observed many times. The J gene is TRBJ1-2, the V gene TRBV10-3; perhaps TRBD1 as D (5 bases). V was trimmed by 7 bases and J by 2 bases, leaving 14 bases between them. This CDR3 has 14 amino acids. Germline V gives CDR1 ENHRY, CDR2 SYGVKD. CDR3 bases: TGTGCCATCAACCGTCCAGGGATCAACTATGGCTACACCTTC. Protein sequence: CAINRPGINYGYTF.

There are a few counts of this clonotype. The chain couples TRBV18 to TRBJ2-2; the D is unclear. Germline assignment: CDR1 KGHSH and CDR2 LQKENI. This CDR3 has 12 residues. Trimming took off 1 base at V and 8 bases at J, with 5 bases between the two ends. The CDR3 coding sequence is TGTGCCAGCTCACCACGGCGGGGGGAGCTGTTTTTT. Encoded protein: CASSPRRGELFF.

V is TRBV20-1 and J is TRBJ2-4; D is possibly TRBD1 or TRBD2 (5 bases each). The ends were cut back, 0 bases at V and 16 bases at J, with 16 bases in the middle. There are 12 residues in the CDR3. CDR1 DFQATT and CDR2 SNEGSKA come from the germline V gene (reference sequence). The CDR3 DNA reads as TGCAGTGCTAGAGATCGGGGCCAGGGTGTCTACTTC. As protein: CSARDRGQGVYF.

This clonotype was counted a few times. V usage is TRBV5-5 and J usage is TRBJ1-2, with a possible D match to TRBD1 (5 bases). Trimming left V 1 base short and J 0 bases short, with 10 bases between. Germline lookup yields CDR1 SGHKS and CDR2 YYEKEE (reference sequence). This CDR3 is 15 amino acids long. CDR3 sequence: CASSLYDRTNYGYTF. CDR3 coding DNA: TGTGCCAGCAGCTTGTATGACAGAACTAACTATGGCTACACCTTC.

This clonotype showed up many times. This rearrangement joins TRBV20-1 to TRBJ2-1; weak D call: TRBD1 (5 bases). The germline gives CDR1 DFQATT, CDR2 SNEGSKA (reference sequence). With 2 bases removed from V and 6 bases from J, the gap between germline ends came to 17 bases. CDR3 length equals 15 residues. The CDR3 nucleotides read TGCAGTGCTAGATTCCAGGGTCCCCCATCCAATGAGCAGTTCTTC. Protein: CSARFQGPPSNEQFF.

The chain joins TRBV20-1 to TRBJ1-4; 7 nucleotides align to TRBD1. Looked up from germline, CDR1 is DFQATT and CDR2 is SNEGSKA (reference sequence). The CDR3 is made up of 10 amino acids. Trimming removed 6 bases from V and 13 bases from J; junction bases left unmatched: 5. CDR3 in amino acids: CSAWTGALFF. The CDR3 nucleotides read TGCAGTGCGTGGACAGGCGCACTGTTTTTT.

The V gene is TRBV20-1, the J gene TRBJ2-5; 8 bases line up with TRBD2. The V gene's germline CDR1 is DFQATT and CDR2 SNEGSKA (reference sequence). The CDR3 runs 15 residues. The J segment lost 4 bases and the V segment lost 6 bases, leaving 13 bases of the junction unmatched. CDR3 in DNA: TGCAGTGCGTTGCGGGGGGCAGGGTCAGGAGAGACCCAGTACTTC. Encoded protein: CSALRGAGSGETQYF.

Many counts were recorded for this clonotype. The gene calls are TRBV7-7 and TRBJ2-3; possible D gene TRBD2, 5 bases. Trimming stripped 9 bases from V and 0 bases from J, with 16 bases between. The CDR3 is 15 residues long. The germline V gene has CDR1 SSHAT and CDR2 FNYEAQ (reference sequence). The CDR3 region is CASSPGGRSTDTQYF. CDR3 sequence (DNA): TGTGCCAGTAGCCCTGGCGGGCGCAGCACAGATACGCAGTATTTT.

With respect to this clonotype: The conserved phenylalanine or tryptophan is not found at the CDR3 terminus, so this likely reflects a read error. J is TRBJ1-1 and V is TRBV10-1; D is perhaps TRBD1 (5 bases). The V gene lost 7 bases and the J gene lost 6 bases, with 15 bases spanning the gap. The CDR3 is made up of 13 amino acids. Germline V CDR1 and CDR2: WNHNN, SYGVQD (reference sequence). The CDR3 reads CASTPDTYSEAFL. DNA of the CDR3: TGCGCCAGCACCCCGGACACGTACTCTGAAGCTTTCCTT.

This chain connects TRBV25-1 to TRBJ2-6; D gene uncertain. This CDR3 spans 13 amino acids. The ends were cut back, 5 bases at V and 4 bases at J, with 6 bases in the middle. Germline lookup yields CDR1 MGHDK and CDR2 SYGVNS. CDR3 amino acids: CASSRSGANVLTF. The CDR3 bases are TGTGCCAGCAGTCGTTCAGGGGCCAACGTCCTGACTTTC.

In its sample, this clonotype was seen many times. The J gene is TRBJ2-5, the V gene TRBV7-6; weak D call: TRBD2 (7 bases). The CDR3 sequence is 13 residues long. The V end lost 5 bases, the J end lost 5 bases, and 12 bases lay between the germline ends. Germline lookup yields CDR1 SGHVS and CDR2 FNYEAQ. CDR3 bases: TGTGCCAGCAGCAATCGGGGGGCCGAGACCCAGTACTTC. It translates to CASSNRGAETQYF.

This chain uses TRBV29-1 with TRBJ2-7; a weak D match, TRBD2 (6 bases). Germline V gene lookup returns CDR1 SQVTM and CDR2 ANQGSEA. The V and J ends lost 4 bases and 2 bases respectively, with 12 bases between them. The CDR3 contains 13 residues. CDR3 coding DNA: TGCAGCGTTGGGGGCGGGGAGACCTACGAGCAGTACTTC. This gives the protein CSVGGGETYEQYF.

This clonotype is medium-sized. The J gene is TRBJ1-1, the V gene TRBV2; D gene uncertain. The CDR3 loop spans 12 amino acids. V lost 8 bases and J lost 1, with 8 bases in between. Germline CDR1 and CDR2: SNHLY and FYNNEI. CDR3 protein: CASGKGNTEAFF. DNA of the CDR3: TGTGCCAGCGGCAAGGGGAACACTGAAGCTTTCTTT.

This clonotype occurred many times. This sequence joins TRBV9 and TRBJ1-6, with D unclear. Germline lookup yields CDR1 SGDLS and CDR2 YYNGEE. The CDR3 is made up of 14 amino acids. V was clipped by 0 bases and J by 7 bases, with 8 bases between them. The CDR3 DNA reads as TGTGCCAGCAGCGTAGATAACAGAAATTCACCCCTCCACTTT. Residues: CASSVDNRNSPLHF.

This clonotype was counted at least ten times. The V call is TRBV4-2, the J call TRBJ1-5, with a weak D call TRBD1 (6 bases). Germline-derived CDR1 and CDR2 are LGHNA and YNFKEQ. Trimming removed 0 bases at V and 5 bases at J, with 14 bases between. CDR3 length equals 16 residues. CDR3 residues: CASSQDLGAGDQPQHF. The CDR3, as DNA: TGTGCCAGCAGCCAAGACCTAGGGGCAGGGGATCAGCCCCAGCATTTT.